The 14 T cell receptor beta chains presented below share a single source sample, sequenced in a study. TCRdb reanalysed the RT-PCR reads using MiXCR and keeps one entry per CDR3 protein. The repertoire holds more than 550,000 distinct CDR3 sequences, with 14% as singletons. Sequenced material: memory CD4+ T cells from blood. Receptors were obtained from a female donor in good health, serving as a healthy control.

The rearrangement joins TRBV5-1 to TRBJ1-5; unclear D gene. Per germline, CDR1 SGHRS and CDR2 YFSETQ. The CDR3 spans 13 residues. The germline V and J ends were trimmed by 4 bases and 4 bases, with 9 bases remaining between them. The CDR3 reads CASSVDLNQPQHF. The DNA of the CDR3 is TGCGCCAGCAGCGTGGACCTTAATCAGCCCCAGCATTTT.

At least ten counts were recorded for this clonotype. The genes are TRBV7-2 and TRBJ2-3, with D perhaps matching TRBD1 (5 bases). The germline V gene encodes CDR1 SGHTA and CDR2 FQGNSA. The CDR3 extends over 14 amino acids. The V and J ends lost 5 bases and 6 bases respectively, with 15 bases between them. The DNA for the CDR3 is TGTGCCAGCAGCAAACGCTCTGGGGCGGATACGCAGTATTTT. Translating it yields CASSKRSGADTQYF.

The V gene is TRBV6-6, the J gene TRBJ1-6; 8 bases map to TRBD1. The CDR3 length is 16 residues. V trimming: 6 bases; J trimming: 2 bases; junction bases outside the gene matches: 6. CDR1 MNHNY and CDR2 SVGAGI come from the germline V gene (reference sequence). As DNA, the CDR3 is TGTGCCAGCAGGCGGGGACAGGAGACCTATAATTCACCCCTCCACTTT. Translation gives CASRRGQETYNSPLHF.

The sample holds a few counts of this clonotype. The V gene is TRBV6-5, the J gene TRBJ1-2, with D perhaps TRBD1 (6 bases). The CDR3 is made up of 12 amino acids. Germline V CDR1 and CDR2: MNHEY, SVGAGI. V gave up 11 bases and J gave up 8 bases, with 18 bases separating them. The CDR3, as DNA: TGTGCCGTACAGGGAGAGGGAGGGGGCTACACCTTC. It yields the protein CAVQGEGGGYTF.

This clonotype was detected a few times. The rearrangement links TRBV2 to TRBJ2-1; TRBD1 aligns across 9 bases. The V segment lost 5 bases and the J segment 6 bases; nucleotides outside the gene matches: 5. The CDR3 sequence is 14 residues long. Germline V gene sequence: CDR1 SNHLY, CDR2 FYNNEI. The CDR3 DNA sequence: TGTGCCAGCAGTCGGGACAGGGAACTCAATGAGCAGTTCTTC. This translates into CASSRDRELNEQFF.

The sample holds many counts of this clonotype. The V gene is TRBV20-1, the J gene TRBJ1-5, with 7 nucleotides matching TRBD1. The V gene's germline CDR1 is DFQATT and CDR2 SNEGSKA (reference sequence). V shed 4 bases, J shed 3 bases, and the junction held 9 bases outside the gene matches. The CDR3 extends over 15 amino acids. The CDR3 DNA is TGCAGTGCTATCCCAGGGGGACTCCTCAATCAGCCCCAGCATTTT. As protein: CSAIPGGLLNQPQHF.

This clonotype was seen a few times. The V and J genes are TRBV20-1 and TRBJ1-5; D is unresolved. The CDR3 spans 14 residues. Germline V lookup: CDR1 DFQATT, CDR2 SNEGSKA (reference sequence). The V end was cut by 6 bases, the J end by 3 bases, with 15 bases between. The CDR3 is CSAHSPGNNQPQHF. The CDR3 DNA sequence: TGCAGTGCCCATTCGCCGGGGAACAATCAGCCCCAGCATTTT.

This chain links TRBV12-3 or TRBV12-4 with TRBJ1-1; no reliable D call. Trimming pared 5 bases from V and 0 bases from J, leaving 13 bases between. This CDR3 has 15 residues. The CDR3 DNA reads TGTGCCAGCAGTCCGCTAATGGGGTTGAACACTGAAGCTTTCTTT. Amino acid sequence: CASSPLMGLNTEAFF.

The chain employs TRBV30 and TRBJ2-3, with 11 bases fitting TRBD2. The V gene end was trimmed by 7 bases and the J gene end by 3 bases; junction bases not matched to a gene: 3. The CDR3 covers 13 residues. Germline V CDR1 and CDR2: GTSNPN, SVGIG (reference sequence). CDR3 coding DNA: TGTGCCTTCACTAGCGGGAGAACAGATACGCAGTATTTT. Translating gives CAFTSGRTDTQYF.

The V call is TRBV25-1, the J call TRBJ1-1; D is unclear. Germline CDR1 MGHDK, CDR2 SYGVNS. The V gene lost 2 bases and the J gene lost 0 bases, with 4 bases spanning the gap. The CDR3 has 13 amino acids. The CDR3 DNA reads TGTGCCAGCAGTGAACCCATGAACACTGAAGCTTTCTTT. Protein: CASSEPMNTEAFF.

The rearrangement uses TRBV6-2 or TRBV6-3 and TRBJ2-7, with D possibly TRBD2 on 5 matching bases. V was pared by 7 bases and J by 7 bases, with 20 bases between. This CDR3 has 14 residues. The germline CDR1 and CDR2 sequences are MNHEY and SVGEGT. The CDR3 DNA sequence: TGTGCCAGCACTCTCAATGCGGGCCCGCGAGAGCAGTACTTC. Protein product: CASTLNAGPREQYF.

This clonotype was detected ten times or more. The chain uses TRBV6-5 and TRBJ2-3; D uncertain. With 8 bases removed from V and 5 bases from J, the gap between germline ends came to 11 bases. CDR1 and CDR2 (germline): MNHEY, SVGAGI. CDR3 length: 12 residues. CDR3 residues: CASSSSGDTQYF. CDR3 DNA: TGTGCCAGCTCTAGTTCGGGAGATACGCAGTATTTT.

This clonotype was counted ten times or more. J is TRBJ2-1 and V is TRBV28, with 10 bases lining up with TRBD2. J lost 9 bases, V lost 7 bases, and 15 bases had no gene match. The CDR3 extends over 16 amino acids. In germline, CDR1 is MDHEN, CDR2 SYDVKM. CDR3 residues: CASINLELAGNSEQFF. The CDR3 DNA reads as TGTGCCAGCATAAACCTGGAACTAGCGGGAAACTCTGAGCAGTTCTTC.

This clonotype turned up a few times. This chain connects TRBV3-1 to TRBJ2-1, with TRBD1 identical over 8 bases. Germline CDR1 is LGHDT and CDR2 is YNNKEL (reference sequence). V was pared by 1 base and J by 2 bases, with 1 base of the junction left unmatched. The CDR3 contains 15 residues. The CDR3 nucleotides read TGTGCCAGCAGCCAAGTACAGGGGGCCTACAATGAGCAGTTCTTC. Amino acids: CASSQVQGAYNEQFF.